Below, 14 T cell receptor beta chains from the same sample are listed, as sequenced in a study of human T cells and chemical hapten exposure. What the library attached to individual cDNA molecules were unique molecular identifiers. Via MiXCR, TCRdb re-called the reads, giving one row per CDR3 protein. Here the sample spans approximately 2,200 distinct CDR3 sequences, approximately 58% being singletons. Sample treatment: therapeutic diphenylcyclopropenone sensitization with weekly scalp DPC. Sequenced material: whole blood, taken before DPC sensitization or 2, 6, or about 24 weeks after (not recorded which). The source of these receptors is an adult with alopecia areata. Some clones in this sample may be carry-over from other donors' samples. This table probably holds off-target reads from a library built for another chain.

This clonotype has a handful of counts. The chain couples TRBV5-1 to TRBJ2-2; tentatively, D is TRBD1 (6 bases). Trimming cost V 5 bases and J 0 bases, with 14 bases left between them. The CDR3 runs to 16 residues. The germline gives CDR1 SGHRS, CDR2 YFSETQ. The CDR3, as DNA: TGCGCCAGCAGGCAAATACAGGGCTCGAACACCGGGGAGCTGTTTTTT. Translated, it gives CASRQIQGSNTGELFF.

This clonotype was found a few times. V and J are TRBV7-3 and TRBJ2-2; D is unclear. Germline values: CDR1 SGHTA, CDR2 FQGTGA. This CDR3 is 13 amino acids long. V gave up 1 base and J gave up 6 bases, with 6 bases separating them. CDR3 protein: CASSLIRAGELFF. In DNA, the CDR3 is TGTGCCAGCAGCTTAATAAGGGCCGGGGAGCTGTTTTTT.

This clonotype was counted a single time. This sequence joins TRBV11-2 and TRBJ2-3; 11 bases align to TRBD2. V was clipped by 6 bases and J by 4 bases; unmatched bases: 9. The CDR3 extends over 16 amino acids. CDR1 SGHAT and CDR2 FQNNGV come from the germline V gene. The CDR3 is CASSRRVAGGADTQYF. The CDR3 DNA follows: TGTGCCAGCAGTCGCCGGGTAGCGGGAGGGGCAGATACGCAGTATTTT.

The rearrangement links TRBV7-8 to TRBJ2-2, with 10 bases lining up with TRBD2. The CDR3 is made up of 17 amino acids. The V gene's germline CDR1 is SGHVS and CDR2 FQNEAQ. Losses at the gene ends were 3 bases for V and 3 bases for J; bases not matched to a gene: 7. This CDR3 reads CASSLGIAGGYTGELFF. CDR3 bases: TGTGCCAGCAGCTTGGGAATAGCGGGAGGATACACCGGGGAGCTGTTTTTT.

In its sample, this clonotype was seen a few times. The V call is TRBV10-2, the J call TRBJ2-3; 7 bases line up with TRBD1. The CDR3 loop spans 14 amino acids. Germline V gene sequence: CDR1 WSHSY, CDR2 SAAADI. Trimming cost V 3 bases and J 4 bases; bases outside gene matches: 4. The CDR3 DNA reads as TGCGCCAGCAGTGAACAGGGGTGGGCAGATACGCAGTATTTT. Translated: CASSEQGWADTQYF.

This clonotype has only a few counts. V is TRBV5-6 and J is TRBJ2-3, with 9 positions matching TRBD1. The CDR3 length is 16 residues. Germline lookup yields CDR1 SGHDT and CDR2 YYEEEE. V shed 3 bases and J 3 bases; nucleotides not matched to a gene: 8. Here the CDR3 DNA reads TGTGCCAGCAGCTGGGGACAGGGAATGTCAACAGATACGCAGTATTTT. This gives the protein CASSWGQGMSTDTQYF.

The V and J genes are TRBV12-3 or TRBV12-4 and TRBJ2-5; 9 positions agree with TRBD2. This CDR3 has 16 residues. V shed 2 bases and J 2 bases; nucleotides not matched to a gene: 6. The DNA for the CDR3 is TGTGCCAGCAGTTTAAGGGCGGGAGGGAGGCAAGAGACCCAGTACTTC. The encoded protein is CASSLRAGGRQETQYF.

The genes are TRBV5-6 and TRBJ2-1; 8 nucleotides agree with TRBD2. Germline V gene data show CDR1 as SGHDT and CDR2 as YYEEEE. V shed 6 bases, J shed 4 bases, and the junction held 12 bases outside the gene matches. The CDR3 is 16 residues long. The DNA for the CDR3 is TGTGCCAGCATACTTGATATGAGCGGGAGTTACAATGAGCAGTTCTTC. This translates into CASILDMSGSYNEQFF.

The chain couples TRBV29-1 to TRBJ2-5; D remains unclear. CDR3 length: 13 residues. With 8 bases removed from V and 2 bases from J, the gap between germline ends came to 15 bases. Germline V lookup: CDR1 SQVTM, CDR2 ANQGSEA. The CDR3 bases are TGCAGCCTCCGGGCAGGTAGTCAAGAGACCCAGTACTTC. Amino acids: CSLRAGSQETQYF.

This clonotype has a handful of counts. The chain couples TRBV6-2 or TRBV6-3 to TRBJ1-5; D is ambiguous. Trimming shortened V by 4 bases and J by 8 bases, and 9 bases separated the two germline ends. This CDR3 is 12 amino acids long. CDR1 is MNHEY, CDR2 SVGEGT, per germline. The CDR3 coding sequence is TGTGCCAGCAGTTTTGAGAAGGAGCCCCAGCATTTT. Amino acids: CASSFEKEPQHF.

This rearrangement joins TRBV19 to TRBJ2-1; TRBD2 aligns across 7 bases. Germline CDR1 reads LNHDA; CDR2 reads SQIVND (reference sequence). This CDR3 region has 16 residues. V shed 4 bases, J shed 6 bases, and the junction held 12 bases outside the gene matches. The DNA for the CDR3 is TGTGCCAGTAGTACGGGTAATCTCGCGGGAGCCAATGAGCAGTTCTTC. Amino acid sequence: CASSTGNLAGANEQFF. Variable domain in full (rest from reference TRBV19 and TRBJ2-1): DGGITQSPKYLFRKEGQNVTLSCEQNLNHDAMYWYRQDPGQGLRLIYYSQIVNDFQKGDIAEGYSVSREKKESFPLTVTSAQKNPTAFYLCASSTGNLAGANEQFFGPGTRLTVL.

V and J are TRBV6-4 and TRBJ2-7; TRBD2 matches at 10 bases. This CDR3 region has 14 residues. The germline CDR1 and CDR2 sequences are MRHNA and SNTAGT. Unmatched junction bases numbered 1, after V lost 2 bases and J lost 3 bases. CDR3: CASSDGLADYEQYF. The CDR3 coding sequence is TGTGCCAGCAGTGACGGACTAGCGGACTACGAGCAGTACTTC.

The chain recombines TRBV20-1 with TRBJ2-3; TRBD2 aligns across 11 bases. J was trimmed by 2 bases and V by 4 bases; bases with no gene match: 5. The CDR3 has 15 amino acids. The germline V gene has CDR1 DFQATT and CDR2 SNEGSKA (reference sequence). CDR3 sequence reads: CSATTSGTFTDTQYF. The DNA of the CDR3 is TGCAGTGCTACGACTAGCGGGACATTCACAGATACGCAGTATTTT.

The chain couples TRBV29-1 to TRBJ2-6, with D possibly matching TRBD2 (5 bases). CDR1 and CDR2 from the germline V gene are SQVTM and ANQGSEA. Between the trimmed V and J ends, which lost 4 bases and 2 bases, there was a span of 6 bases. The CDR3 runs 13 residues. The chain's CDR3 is CSVARAGANVLTF. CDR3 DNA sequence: TGCAGCGTTGCGAGGGCTGGGGCCAACGTCCTGACTTTC.